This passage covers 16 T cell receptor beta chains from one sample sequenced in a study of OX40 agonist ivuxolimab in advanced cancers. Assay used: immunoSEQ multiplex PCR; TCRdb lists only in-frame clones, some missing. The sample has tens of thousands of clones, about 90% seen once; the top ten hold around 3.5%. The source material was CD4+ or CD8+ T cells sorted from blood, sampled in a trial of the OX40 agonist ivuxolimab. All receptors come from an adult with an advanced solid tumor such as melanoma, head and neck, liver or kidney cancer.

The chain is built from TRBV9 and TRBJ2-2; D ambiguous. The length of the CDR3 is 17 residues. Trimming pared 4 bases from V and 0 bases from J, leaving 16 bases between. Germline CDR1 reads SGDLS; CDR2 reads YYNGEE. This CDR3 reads CASSSRVEATNTGELFF. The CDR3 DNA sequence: TGTGCCAGCAGCTCCCGTGTTGAGGCCACGAACACCGGGGAGCTGTTTTTT. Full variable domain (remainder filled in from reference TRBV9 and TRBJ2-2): DSGVTQTPKHLITATGQRVTLRCSPRSGDLSVYWYQQSLDQGLQFLIQYYNGEERAKGNILERFSAQQFPDLHSELNLSSLELGDSALYFCASSSRVEATNTGELFFGEGSRLTVL.

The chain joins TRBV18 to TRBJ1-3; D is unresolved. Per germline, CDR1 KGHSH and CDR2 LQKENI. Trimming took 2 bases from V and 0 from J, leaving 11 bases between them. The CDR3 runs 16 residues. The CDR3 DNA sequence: TGTGCCAGCTCACCAGGACGGTTAAGCTCTGGAAACACCATATATTTT. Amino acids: CASSPGRLSSGNTIYF.

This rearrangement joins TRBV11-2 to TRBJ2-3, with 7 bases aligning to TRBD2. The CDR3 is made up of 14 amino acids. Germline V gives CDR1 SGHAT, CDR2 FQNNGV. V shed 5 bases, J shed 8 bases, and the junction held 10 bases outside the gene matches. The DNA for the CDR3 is TGTGCCAGCAGCACGACTAGCCGAGAAGGTACGCAGTATTTT. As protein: CASSTTSREGTQYF.

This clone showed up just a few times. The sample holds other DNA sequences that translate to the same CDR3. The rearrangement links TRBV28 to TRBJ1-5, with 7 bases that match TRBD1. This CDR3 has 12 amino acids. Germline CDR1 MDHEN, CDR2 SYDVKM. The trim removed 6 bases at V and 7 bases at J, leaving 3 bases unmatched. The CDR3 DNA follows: TGTGCCAGCAGGACAGGGAACCAGCCCCAGCATTTT. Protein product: CASRTGNQPQHF.

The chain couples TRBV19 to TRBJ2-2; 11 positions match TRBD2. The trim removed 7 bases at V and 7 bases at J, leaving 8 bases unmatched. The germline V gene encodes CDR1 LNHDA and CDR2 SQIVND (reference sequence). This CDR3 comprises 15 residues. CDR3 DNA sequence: TGTGCCAGTACACTGACCGGGACTAGCGGCGGGGAGCTGTTTTTT. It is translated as CASTLTGTSGGELFF.

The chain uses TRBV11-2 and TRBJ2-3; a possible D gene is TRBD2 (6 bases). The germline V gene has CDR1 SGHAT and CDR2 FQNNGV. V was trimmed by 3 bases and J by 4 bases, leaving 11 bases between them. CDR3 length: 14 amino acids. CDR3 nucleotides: TGTGCCAGCAGCTTTTCCGGCGGGGCAGATACGCAGTATTTT. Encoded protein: CASSFSGGADTQYF.

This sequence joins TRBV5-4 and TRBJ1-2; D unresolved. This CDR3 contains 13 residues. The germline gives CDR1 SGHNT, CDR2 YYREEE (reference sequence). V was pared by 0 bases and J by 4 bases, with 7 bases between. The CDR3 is CASSLDSGYGYTF. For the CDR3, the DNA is TGTGCCAGCAGCTTGGACAGCGGCTATGGCTACACCTTC.

Written as DNA, the CDR3 is TGTGCCAGCAGGGGGGACATTTCCTTGTCACCCCTCCACTTT. Protein sequence: CASRGDISLSPLHF. The V and J genes are TRBV6-6 and TRBJ1-6, with D possibly TRBD1 on 6 matching bases. The V and J ends lost 6 bases and 10 bases respectively, with 16 bases between them. There are 14 residues in the CDR3. CDR1 and CDR2 (germline): MNHNY, SVGAGI (reference sequence).

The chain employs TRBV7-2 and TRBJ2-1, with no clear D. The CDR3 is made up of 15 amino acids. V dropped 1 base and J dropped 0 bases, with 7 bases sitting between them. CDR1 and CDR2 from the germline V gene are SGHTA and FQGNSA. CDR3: CASSLVASSYNEQFF. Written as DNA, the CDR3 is TGTGCCAGCAGCTTAGTTGCAAGCTCCTACAATGAGCAGTTCTTC.

The CDR3 region has the DNA TGTGCCGCAGGAGGGGATTCACCCCTCCACTTT. Translating it yields CAAGGDSPLHF. The chain carries TRBV4-2 and TRBJ1-6; D is perhaps TRBD1 (5 bases). Trimming cost V 11 bases and J 8 bases, with 10 bases left between them. Germline V gene lookup returns CDR1 LGHNA and CDR2 YNFKEQ. This CDR3 contains 11 residues.

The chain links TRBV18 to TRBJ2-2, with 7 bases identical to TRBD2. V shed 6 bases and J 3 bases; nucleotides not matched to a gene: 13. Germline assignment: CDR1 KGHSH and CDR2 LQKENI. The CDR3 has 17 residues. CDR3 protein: CASSDEIASGHTGELFF. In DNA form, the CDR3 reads TGTGCCAGCTCGGACGAGATCGCTAGCGGACACACCGGGGAGCTGTTTTTT.

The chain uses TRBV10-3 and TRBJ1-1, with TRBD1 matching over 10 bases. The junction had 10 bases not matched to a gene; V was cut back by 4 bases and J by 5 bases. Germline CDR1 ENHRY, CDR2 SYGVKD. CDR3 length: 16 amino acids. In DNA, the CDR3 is TGTGCCATCAGTGCACAAACCGGACAGGGGGGAACTGAAGCTTTCTTT. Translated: CAISAQTGQGGTEAFF.

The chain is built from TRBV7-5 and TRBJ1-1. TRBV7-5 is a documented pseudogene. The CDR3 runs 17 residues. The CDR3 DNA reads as TGTGCCAGCAGCTTAGTAGTGTTGGGTTCGGGGTTCACTGAAGCTTTCTTT. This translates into CASSLVVLGSGFTEAFF.

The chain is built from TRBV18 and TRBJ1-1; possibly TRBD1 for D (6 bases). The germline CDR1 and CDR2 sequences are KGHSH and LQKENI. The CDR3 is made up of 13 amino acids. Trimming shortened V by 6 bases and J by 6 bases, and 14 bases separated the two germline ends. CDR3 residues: CASSQNRDAEAFF. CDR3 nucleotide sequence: TGTGCCAGCTCCCAAAACAGGGATGCTGAAGCTTTCTTT.

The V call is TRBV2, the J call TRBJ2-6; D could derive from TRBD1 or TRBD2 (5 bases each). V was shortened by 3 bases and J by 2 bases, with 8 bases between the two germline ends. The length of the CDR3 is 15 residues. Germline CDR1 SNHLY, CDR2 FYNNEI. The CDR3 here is CASSDEGTGANVLTF. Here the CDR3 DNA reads TGTGCCAGCAGTGACGAGGGGACTGGGGCCAACGTCCTGACTTTC.

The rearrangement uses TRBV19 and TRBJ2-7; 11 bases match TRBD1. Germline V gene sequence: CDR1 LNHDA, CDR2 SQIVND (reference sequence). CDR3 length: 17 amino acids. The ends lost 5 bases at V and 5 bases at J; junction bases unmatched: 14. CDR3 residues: CASSSLPGQGANHEQYF. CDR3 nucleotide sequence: TGTGCCAGTAGTTCCCTCCCCGGACAGGGGGCCAACCACGAGCAGTACTTC.